The 3 T cell receptor beta chains below come from one sample, sequenced in a study of regulatory T cells in long-lasting Graves disease. To make TCR beta libraries, researchers used iRepertoire HTBI primers and Arm-PCR of CDR3 regions. TCRdb re-called the multiplex PCR reads with MiXCR, one entry per CDR3 protein. The sample lists approximately 400,000 distinct CDR3 sequences, around 16% occurring once. Time point reported: newly diagnosed GD, antithyroid drugs for less than 3 months. The TCR library used RNA extracted from PBMCs. The sample was also linked to a second study, of T cells in Graves' hyperthyroidism and ophthalmopathy.

Sequenced material: peripheral blood mononuclear cells (PBMCs), taken at new diagnosis, from a patient treated with antithyroid drugs. Receptors were obtained from a middle-aged woman with Graves disease.

This clonotype was observed many times. The chain employs TRBV10-2 and TRBJ1-5; D not resolved. This CDR3 has 15 residues. Germline V gene sequence: CDR1 WSHSY, CDR2 SAAADI. Trimming cost V 2 bases and J 2 bases, with 10 bases left between them. In nucleotides, the CDR3 is TGCGCCAGCAGTGAGCCCCGGGAGGGCAATCAGCCCCAGCATTTT. Translated: CASSEPREGNQPQHF.

At least ten counts were recorded for this clonotype. The chain links TRBV20-1 to TRBJ2-7; 11 nucleotides agree with TRBD1. CDR3 length: 18 amino acids. Trimming removed 3 bases from V and 5 bases from J; junction bases left unmatched: 18. Germline CDR1 and CDR2: DFQATT and SNEGSKA (reference sequence). CDR3: CSARGTGGGEGRLNEQYF. CDR3 bases: TGCAGTGCTAGGGGGACAGGGGGGGGTGAGGGTCGGTTGAACGAGCAGTACTTC.

The CDR3 DNA reads TGTGCCAGCAGCGTAGACCCGGGACTAGCCTCCACCGGGGAGCTGTTTTTT. Protein product: CASSVDPGLASTGELFF. The chain uses TRBV9 and TRBJ2-2; 9 bases are a match to TRBD2. Losses at the gene ends were 0 bases for V and 4 bases for J; bases not matched to a gene: 7. Germline lookup yields CDR1 SGDLS and CDR2 YYNGEE. The length of the CDR3 is 17 residues. The whole variable domain, remainder taken from reference TRBV9 and TRBJ2-2, is DSGVTQTPKHLITATGQRVTLRCSPRSGDLSVYWYQQSLDQGLQFLIQYYNGEERAKGNILERFSAQQFPDLHSELNLSSLELGDSALYFCASSVDPGLASTGELFFGEGSRLTVL.